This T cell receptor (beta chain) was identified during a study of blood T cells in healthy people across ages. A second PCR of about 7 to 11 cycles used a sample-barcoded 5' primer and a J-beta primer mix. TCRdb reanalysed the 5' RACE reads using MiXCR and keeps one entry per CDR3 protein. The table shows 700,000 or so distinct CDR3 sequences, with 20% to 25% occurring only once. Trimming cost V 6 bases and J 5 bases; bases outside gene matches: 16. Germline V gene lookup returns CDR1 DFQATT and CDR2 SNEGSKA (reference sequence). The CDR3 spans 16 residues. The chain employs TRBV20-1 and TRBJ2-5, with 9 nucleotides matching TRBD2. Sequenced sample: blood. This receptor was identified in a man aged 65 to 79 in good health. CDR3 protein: CSATDPRREGPETQYF. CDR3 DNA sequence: TGCAGTGCCACAGATCCTCGGCGGGAGGGCCCGGAGACCCAGTACTTC.